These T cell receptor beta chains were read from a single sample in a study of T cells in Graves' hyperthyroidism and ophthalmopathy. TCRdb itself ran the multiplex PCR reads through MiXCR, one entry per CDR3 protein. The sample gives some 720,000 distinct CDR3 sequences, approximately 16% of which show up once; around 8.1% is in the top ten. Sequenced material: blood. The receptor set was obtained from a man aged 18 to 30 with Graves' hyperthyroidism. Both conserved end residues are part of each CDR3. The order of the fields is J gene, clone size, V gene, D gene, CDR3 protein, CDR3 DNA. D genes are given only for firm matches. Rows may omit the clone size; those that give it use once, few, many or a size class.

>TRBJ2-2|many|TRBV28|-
CASSLETGELFF
TGTGCCAGCAGTTTGGAAACCGGGGAGCTGTTTTTT
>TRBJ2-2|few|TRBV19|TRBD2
CATHLTSGRVDTGELFF
TGTGCCACCCACCTGACTAGCGGGAGAGTAGACACCGGGGAGCTGTTTTTT
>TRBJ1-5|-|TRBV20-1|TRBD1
CSAAGTENQPQHF
TGCAGTGCTGCCGGGACAGAGAATCAGCCCCAGCATTTT
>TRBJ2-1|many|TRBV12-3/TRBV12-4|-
CASSSFGVHNEQFF
TGTGCCAGCAGTTCTTTCGGGGTCCACAATGAGCAGTTCTTC
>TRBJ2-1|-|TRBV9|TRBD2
CASSVGLAGSSYNEQFF
TGTGCCAGCAGCGTCGGACTAGCGGGAAGCTCCTACAATGAGCAGTTCTTC
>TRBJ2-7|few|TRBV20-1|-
CSARDSNRFSYEQYF
TGCAGTGCTAGAGATTCGAACAGATTCTCCTACGAGCAGTACTTC
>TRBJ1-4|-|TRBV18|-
CASSPRTEEKLFF
TGTGCCAGCTCACCCCGGACAGAAGAAAAACTGTTTTTT
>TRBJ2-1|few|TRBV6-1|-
CAGGGYNEQFF
TGTGCCGGTGGGGGATACAATGAGCAGTTCTTC
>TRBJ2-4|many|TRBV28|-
CASSLYSWYAKNIQYF
TGTGCCAGCAGTTTATATAGCTGGTACGCCAAAAACATTCAGTACTTC
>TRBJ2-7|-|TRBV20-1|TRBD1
CSAPGQERWEQYF
TGCAGTGCCCCGGGACAGGAGAGGTGGGAGCAGTACTTC
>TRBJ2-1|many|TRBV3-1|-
CASSQEGTSYNEQFF
TGTGCCAGCAGCCAAGAAGGGACTTCTTACAATGAGCAGTTCTTC
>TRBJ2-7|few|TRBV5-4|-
CASSLGPGYEQYF
TGTGCCAGCAGCTTGGGACCAGGCTACGAGCAGTACTTC
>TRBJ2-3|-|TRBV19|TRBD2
CASSMTSGSVGDTQYF
TGTGCCAGTAGTATGACTAGCGGGAGTGTAGGAGATACGCAGTATTTT
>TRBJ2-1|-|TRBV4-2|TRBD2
CASSQVAPLAGAVEQFF
TGTGCCAGCAGCCAAGTAGCCCCGCTAGCGGGAGCTGTGGAGCAGTTCTTC
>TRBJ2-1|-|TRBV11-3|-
CASSLDGSERGHEQFF
TGTGCCAGCAGCTTAGATGGGAGCGAGAGAGGCCATGAGCAGTTCTTC
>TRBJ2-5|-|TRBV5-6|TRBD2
CASRSSGRGETQYF
TGTGCCAGCAGGTCTAGCGGGAGAGGAGAGACCCAGTACTTC
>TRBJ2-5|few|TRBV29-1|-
CSVELADQETQYF
TGCAGCGTGGAATTAGCGGATCAAGAGACCCAGTACTTC
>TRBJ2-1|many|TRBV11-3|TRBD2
CASSPWTSGSSYNEQFF
TGCGCCAGCAGCCCGTGGACTAGCGGGAGCTCCTACAATGAGCAGTTCTTC
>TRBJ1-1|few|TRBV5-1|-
CASSLKGATEAFF
TGCGCCAGCAGCTTGAAGGGTGCCACTGAAGCTTTCTTT
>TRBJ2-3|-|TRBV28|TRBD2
CASSLQVLAGGRPDTQYF
TGTGCCAGCAGTTTACAAGTACTAGCGGGAGGGCGCCCAGATACGCAGTATTTT
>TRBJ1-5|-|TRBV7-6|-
CASSLGSGPRQPQHF
TGTGCCAGCAGCTTAGGGTCAGGGCCTAGACAGCCCCAGCATTTT
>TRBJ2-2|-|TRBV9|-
CASSVVSTGAGELFF
TGTGCCAGCAGCGTAGTTAGCACGGGCGCCGGGGAGCTGTTTTTT
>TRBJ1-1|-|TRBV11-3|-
CASSFGHQNTEAFF
TGTGCCAGCAGCTTTGGACACCAGAACACTGAAGCTTTCTTT
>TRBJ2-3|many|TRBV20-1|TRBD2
CSATPRRAGVTDTQYF
TGCAGTGCTACGCCCCGGAGGGCGGGAGTGACAGATACGCAGTATTTT
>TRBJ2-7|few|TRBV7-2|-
CASSLVAAGAGEQYF
TGTGCCAGCAGCTTAGTCGCGGCAGGGGCGGGCGAGCAGTACTTC
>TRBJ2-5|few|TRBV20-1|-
CSAEAGLRETQYF
TGCAGTGCCGAGGCCGGACTACGGGAGACCCAGTACTTC
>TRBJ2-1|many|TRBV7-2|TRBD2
CASSGETAGAGNEQFF
TGTGCCAGCAGCGGAGAGACGGCGGGAGCGGGGAATGAGCAGTTCTTC
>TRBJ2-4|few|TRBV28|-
CASTRERTGRWIAKNIQYF
TGTGCCAGCACCCGGGAGCGGACAGGTCGATGGATAGCCAAAAACATTCAGTACTTC
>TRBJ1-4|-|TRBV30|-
CAWSMTGGEKLFF
TGTGCCTGGAGTATGACAGGTGGAGAAAAACTGTTTTTT
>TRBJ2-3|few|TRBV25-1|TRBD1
CASSEADRGKGTQYF
TGTGCCAGCAGTGAAGCGGACAGGGGGAAGGGTACGCAGTATTTT
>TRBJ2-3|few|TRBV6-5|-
CATQEGSNLDTQYF
TGTGCCACCCAGGAGGGCAGTAATCTAGATACGCAGTATTTT
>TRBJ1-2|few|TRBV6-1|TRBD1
CASRYTGAGSYGYTF
TGTGCCAGCAGATATACAGGGGCCGGGTCCTATGGCTACACCTTC
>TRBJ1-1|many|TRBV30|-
CAWSAQTGINTEAFF
TGTGCCTGGAGTGCCCAGACAGGCATTAACACTGAAGCTTTCTTT
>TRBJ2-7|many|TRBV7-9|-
CASSHDRGSEQYF
TGTGCCAGCAGCCACGACCGCGGGTCCGAGCAGTACTTC
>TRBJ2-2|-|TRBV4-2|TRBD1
CASSQLDRGLSTGELFF
TGTGCCAGCAGCCAATTAGACAGGGGGCTTAGCACCGGGGAGCTGTTTTTT
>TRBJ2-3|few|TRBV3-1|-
CASSPTSEDTQYF
TGTGCCAGCAGCCCGACTTCAGAAGATACGCAGTATTTT
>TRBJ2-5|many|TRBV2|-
CASSALRQETQYF
TGTGCCAGCAGTGCTCTTCGACAAGAGACCCAGTACTTC
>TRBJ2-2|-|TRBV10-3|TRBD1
CATEGRTGDTGELFF
TGTGCCACCGAGGGCAGGACAGGGGACACCGGGGAGCTGTTTTTT
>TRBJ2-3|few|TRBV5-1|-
CASGTASTDTQYF
TGCGCCAGCGGGACGGCTAGCACAGATACGCAGTATTTT
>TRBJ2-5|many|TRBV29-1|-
CSVYKGPTGGGDSLQETQYF
TGCAGCGTATACAAAGGGCCCACAGGGGGAGGGGATTCTCTCCAAGAGACCCAGTACTTC
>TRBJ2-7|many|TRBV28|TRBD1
CASSLDRFGEQYF
TGTGCCAGCAGTTTGGACAGGTTCGGCGAGCAGTACTTC
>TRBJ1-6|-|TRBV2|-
CASSPGGGLYNSPLHF
TGTGCCAGCAGCCCCGGGGGGGGTCTGTATAATTCACCCCTCCACTTT
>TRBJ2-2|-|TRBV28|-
CASSPPGRGGTGELFF
TGTGCCAGCAGTCCCCCCGGCAGGGGGGGAACCGGGGAGCTGTTTTTT
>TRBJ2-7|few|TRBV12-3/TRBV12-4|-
CASSSHLLHYEQYF
TGTGCCAGCAGTTCCCACCTCCTACACTACGAGCAGTACTTC
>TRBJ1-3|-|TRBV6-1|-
CASSEGGWGNTIYF
TGTGCCAGCAGTGAAGGGGGATGGGGAAACACCATATATTTT
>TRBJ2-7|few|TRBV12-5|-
CASGLRPLSYEQYF
TGTGCTAGTGGTTTGAGGCCCCTCTCCTACGAGCAGTACTTC
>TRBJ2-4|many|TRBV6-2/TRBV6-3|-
CASSYGGTNIQYF
TGTGCCAGCAGTTACGGCGGGACAAACATTCAGTACTTC
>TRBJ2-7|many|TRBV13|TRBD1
CASSLLTGTGAYEQYF
TGTGCCAGCAGCCTCCTCACCGGGACAGGAGCCTACGAGCAGTACTTC